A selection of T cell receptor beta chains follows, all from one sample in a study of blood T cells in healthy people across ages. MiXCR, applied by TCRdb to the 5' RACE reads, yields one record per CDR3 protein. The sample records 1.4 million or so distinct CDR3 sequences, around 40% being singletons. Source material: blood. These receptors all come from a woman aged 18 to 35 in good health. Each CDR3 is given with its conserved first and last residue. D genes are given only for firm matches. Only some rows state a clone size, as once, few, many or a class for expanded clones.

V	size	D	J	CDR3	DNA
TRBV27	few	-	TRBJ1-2	CASSHRAEDYGYTF	TGTGCCAGCAGCCACAGGGCTGAGGACTATGGCTACACCTTC
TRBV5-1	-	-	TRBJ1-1	CASRERAPNTEAFF	TGCGCCAGCAGGGAAAGGGCGCCGAACACTGAAGCTTTCTTT
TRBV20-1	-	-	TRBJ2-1	CSARGRGRTDEQFF	TGCAGTGCTAGAGGGAGGGGGAGGACAGATGAGCAGTTCTTC
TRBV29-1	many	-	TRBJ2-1	CSVEETGRLVKSYNEQFF	TGCAGCGTTGAAGAAACAGGCCGACTAGTAAAATCCTACAATGAGCAGTTCTTC
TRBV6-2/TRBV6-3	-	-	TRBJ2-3	CASSYSMLPTDTQYF	TGTGCCAGCAGTTACTCGATGCTACCCACAGATACGCAGTATTTT
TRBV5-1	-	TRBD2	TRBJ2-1	CTSTAISGRYTYNEQFF	TGCACCAGCACTGCGATTAGCGGGAGATATACCTACAATGAGCAGTTCTTC
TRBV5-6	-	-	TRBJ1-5	CASSFQGRSNQPQHF	TGTGCCAGCAGCTTCCAGGGAAGGAGCAATCAGCCCCAGCATTTT
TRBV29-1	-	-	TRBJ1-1	CSVALGAANTEAFF	TGCAGCGTTGCCCTTGGGGCAGCGAACACTGAAGCTTTCTTT
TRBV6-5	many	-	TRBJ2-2	CASSYYWTAKTGELFF	TGTGCCAGCAGTTACTATTGGACAGCCAAGACCGGGGAGCTGTTTTTT
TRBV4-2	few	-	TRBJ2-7	CASSPHSDEQYF	TGTGCCAGCAGCCCACATAGTGACGAGCAGTACTTC
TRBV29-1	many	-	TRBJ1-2	CSVLEGGYTF	TGCAGCGTTTTAGAGGGCGGCTACACCTTC
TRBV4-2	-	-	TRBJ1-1	CASSQDPGYTEAFF	TGTGCCAGCAGCCAAGATCCGGGGTACACTGAAGCTTTCTTT
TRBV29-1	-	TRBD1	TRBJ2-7	CSVEDTGGRDEQYF	TGCAGCGTTGAAGATACAGGGGGCCGGGACGAGCAGTACTTC
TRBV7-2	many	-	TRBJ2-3	CASSTGQRTDTQYF	TGTGCCAGCAGCACAGGACAGCGCACAGATACGCAGTATTTT
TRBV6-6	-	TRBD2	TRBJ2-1	CASSYSKRGGHNEQFF	TGTGCCAGCAGTTACTCGAAGCGGGGGGGCCACAATGAGCAGTTCTTC
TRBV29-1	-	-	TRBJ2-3	CSVSRQQSTDTQYF	TGCAGCGTGTCCCGACAGCAGAGCACAGATACGCAGTATTTT
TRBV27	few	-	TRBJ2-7	CASRPNSYEQYF	TGTGCCAGCAGGCCAAACTCCTACGAGCAGTACTTC
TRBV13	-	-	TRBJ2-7	CASSWLNSYNEQYF	TGTGCCAGCAGTTGGCTTAACTCCTACAATGAGCAGTACTTC
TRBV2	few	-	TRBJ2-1	CASSSPLEQFF	TGTGCCAGCAGCTCGCCGCTTGAGCAGTTCTTC
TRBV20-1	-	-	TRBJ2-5	CSARVSAGEQYF	TGCAGTGCTAGAGTTTCCGCTGGGGAGCAGTACTTC
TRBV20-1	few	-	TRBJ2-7	CSARDDWGFEQYF	TGCAGTGCTAGAGATGATTGGGGGTTTGAGCAGTACTTC
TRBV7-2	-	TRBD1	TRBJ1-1	CASSLGGQVHTEAFF	TGTGCCAGCAGCTTAGGGGGACAGGTGCACACTGAAGCTTTCTTT
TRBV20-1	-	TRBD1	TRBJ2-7	CSASGRDRKYEQYF	TGCAGTGCTAGCGGTCGGGACAGAAAGTACGAGCAGTACTTC
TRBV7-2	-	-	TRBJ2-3	CASNLVGSTDTQYF	TGTGCCAGCAACTTAGTAGGAAGCACAGATACGCAGTATTTT
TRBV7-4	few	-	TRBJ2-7	CASSLDGSSETEQYF	TGTGCCAGCAGCTTAGACGGCTCTAGCGAAACAGAGCAGTACTTC
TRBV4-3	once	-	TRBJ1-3	CASSQGDYSGNTIYF	TGCGCCAGCAGCCAAGGAGACTACTCTGGAAACACCATATATTTT
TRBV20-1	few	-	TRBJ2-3	CSARYWGASADTQYF	TGCAGTGCTAGGTATTGGGGGGCTAGCGCAGATACGCAGTATTTT
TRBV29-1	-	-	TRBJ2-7	CSVGTGTSYEQYF	TGCAGCGTCGGGACAGGGACTAGCTACGAGCAGTACTTC
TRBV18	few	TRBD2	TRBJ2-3	CASSPSTSGGVTDTQYF	TGTGCCAGCTCACCCTCGACTAGCGGGGGTGTCACAGATACGCAGTATTTT
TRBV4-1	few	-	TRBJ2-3	CASSQVYNTDTQYF	TGCGCCAGCAGCCAAGTTTATAACACAGATACGCAGTATTTT
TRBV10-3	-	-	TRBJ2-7	CAISERGDTGGGTSEQYF	TGTGCCATCAGTGAGCGTGGGGACACGGGAGGTGGTACTAGCGAGCAGTACTTC
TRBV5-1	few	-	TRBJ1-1	CASSLDRAGGTEAFF	TGCGCCAGCAGCTTGGATAGGGCAGGTGGCACTGAAGCTTTCTTT
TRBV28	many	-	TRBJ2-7	CASSTGPSSYEQYF	TGTGCCAGCAGTACAGGGCCTAGCTCCTACGAGCAGTACTTC
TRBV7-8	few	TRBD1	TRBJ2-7	CASRQGQGPSYEQYF	TGTGCCAGCAGGCAGGGACAGGGGCCCTCCTACGAGCAGTACTTC
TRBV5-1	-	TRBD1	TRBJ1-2	CASSLDGTGASYTF	TGCGCCAGCAGCTTGGATGGGACAGGGGCCAGCTACACCTTC
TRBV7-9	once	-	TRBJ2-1	CASSLALPGSQETQFF	TGTGCCAGCAGCTTAGCGCTTCCAGGCTCCCAAGAGACCCAGTTCTTC